What follows is one T cell receptor (beta chain) and its context. According to the study, genomic DNA was the template for TCR beta VDJ and CDR3 profiling. Each CDR3 protein gets one entry after TCRdb re-called the reads with MiXCR. The sample gives 260,000 or so distinct CDR3 sequences, about 44% of which show up once; under 9% is in the top ten. The sample originates from a study of CD8+CD57+ T cells in acquired aplastic anemia. V was clipped by 10 bases and J by 10 bases, with 20 bases between them. Looked up from germline, CDR1 is SGHTA and CDR2 is FQGTGA. This CDR3 has 13 residues. In patients chosen for sequencing, flow cytometry had shown CD8+CD57+ cell expansion.

Sequencing was done on a sample of sorted CD4+, CD8+, or CD8+CD57+ T cells (not recorded which) from PBMCs. The J gene is TRBJ2-1, the V gene TRBV7-3; D is perhaps TRBD1 (5 bases). The TCR comes from a human donor with aplastic anemia. In DNA form, the CDR3 reads TGTGCCAACCTTGGGCCAGGGCGATCCGAGCAGTTCTTC. Translating gives CANLGPGRSEQFF.